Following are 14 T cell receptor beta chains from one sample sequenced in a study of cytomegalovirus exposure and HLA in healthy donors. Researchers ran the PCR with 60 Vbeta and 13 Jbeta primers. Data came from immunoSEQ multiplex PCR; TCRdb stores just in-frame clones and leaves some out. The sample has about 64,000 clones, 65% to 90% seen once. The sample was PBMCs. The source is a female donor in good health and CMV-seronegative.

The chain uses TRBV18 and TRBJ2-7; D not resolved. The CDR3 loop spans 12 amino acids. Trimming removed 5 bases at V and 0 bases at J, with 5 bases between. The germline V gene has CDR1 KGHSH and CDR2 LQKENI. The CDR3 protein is CASSSFSYEQYF. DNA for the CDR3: TGTGCCAGCTCATCCTTCTCCTACGAGCAGTACTTC.

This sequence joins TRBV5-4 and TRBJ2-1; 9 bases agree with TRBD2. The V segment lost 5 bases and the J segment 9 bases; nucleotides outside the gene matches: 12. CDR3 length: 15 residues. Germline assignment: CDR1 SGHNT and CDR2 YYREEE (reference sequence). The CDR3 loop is CASSLLLAGGGEQFF. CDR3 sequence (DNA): TGTGCCAGCAGTTTGTTACTAGCGGGCGGAGGTGAGCAGTTCTTC.

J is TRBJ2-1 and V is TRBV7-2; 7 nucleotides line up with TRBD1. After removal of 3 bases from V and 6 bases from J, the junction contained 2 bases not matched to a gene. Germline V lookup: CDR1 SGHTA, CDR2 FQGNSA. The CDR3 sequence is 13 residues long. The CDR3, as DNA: TGTGCCAGCAGCTTCGACAGGGCCAATGAGCAGTTCTTC. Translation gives CASSFDRANEQFF.

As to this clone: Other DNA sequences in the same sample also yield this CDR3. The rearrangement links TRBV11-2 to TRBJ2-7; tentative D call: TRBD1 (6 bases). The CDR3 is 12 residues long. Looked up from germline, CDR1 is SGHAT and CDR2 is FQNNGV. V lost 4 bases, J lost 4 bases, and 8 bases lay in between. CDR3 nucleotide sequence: TGTGCCAGCAGCTCTCAGGGGTACGAGCAGTACTTC. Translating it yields CASSSQGYEQYF.

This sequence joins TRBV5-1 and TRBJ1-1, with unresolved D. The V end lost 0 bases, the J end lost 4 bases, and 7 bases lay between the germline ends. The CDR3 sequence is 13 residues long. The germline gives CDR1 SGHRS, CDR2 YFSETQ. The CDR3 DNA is TGCGCCAGCAGCTTGGGAGATTTCACTGAAGCTTTCTTT. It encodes CASSLGDFTEAFF.

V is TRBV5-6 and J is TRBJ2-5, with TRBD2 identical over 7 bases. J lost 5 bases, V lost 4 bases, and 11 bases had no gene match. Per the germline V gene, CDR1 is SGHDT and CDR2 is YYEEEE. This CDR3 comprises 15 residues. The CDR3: CASSTRGYSGETQYF. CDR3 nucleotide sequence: TGTGCCAGCAGCACCCGTGGGTATAGCGGGGAGACCCAGTACTTC.

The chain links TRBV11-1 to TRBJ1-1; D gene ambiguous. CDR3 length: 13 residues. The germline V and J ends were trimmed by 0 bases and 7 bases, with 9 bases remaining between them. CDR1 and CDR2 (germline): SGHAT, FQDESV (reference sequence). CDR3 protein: CASSLAFGGEAFF. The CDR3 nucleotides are TGTGCCAGCAGCTTAGCGTTCGGAGGTGAAGCTTTCTTT.

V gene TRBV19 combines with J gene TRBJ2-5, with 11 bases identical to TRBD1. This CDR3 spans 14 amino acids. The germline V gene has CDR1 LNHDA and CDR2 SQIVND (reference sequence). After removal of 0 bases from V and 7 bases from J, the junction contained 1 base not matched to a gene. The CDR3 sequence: CASSIEGTGGTQYF. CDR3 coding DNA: TGTGCCAGTAGTATAGAGGGGACAGGGGGGACCCAGTACTTC.

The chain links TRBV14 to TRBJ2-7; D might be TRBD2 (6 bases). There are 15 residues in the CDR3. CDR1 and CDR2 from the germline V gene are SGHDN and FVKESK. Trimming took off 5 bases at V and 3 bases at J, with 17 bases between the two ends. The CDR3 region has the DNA TGTGCCAGCAGCGGCGACAGCGGAGCGGGCTACGAGCAGTACTTC. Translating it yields CASSGDSGAGYEQYF.

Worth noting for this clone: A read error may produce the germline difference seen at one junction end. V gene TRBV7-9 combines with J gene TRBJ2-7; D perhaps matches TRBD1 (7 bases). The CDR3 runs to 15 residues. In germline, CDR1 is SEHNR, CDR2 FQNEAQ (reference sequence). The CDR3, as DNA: TGTTCCAGCAGCTTAGCGGCGACAGGGATCTACGAGCAGTACTTC. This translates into CSSSLAATGIYEQYF.

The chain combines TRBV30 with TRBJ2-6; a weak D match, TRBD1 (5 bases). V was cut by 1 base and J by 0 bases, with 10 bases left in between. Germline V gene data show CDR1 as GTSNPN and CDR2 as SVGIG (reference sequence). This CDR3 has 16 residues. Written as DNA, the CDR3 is TGTGCCTGGAGTGAGGGAACAGGCTCTGGGGCCAACGTCCTGACTTTC. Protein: CAWSEGTGSGANVLTF.

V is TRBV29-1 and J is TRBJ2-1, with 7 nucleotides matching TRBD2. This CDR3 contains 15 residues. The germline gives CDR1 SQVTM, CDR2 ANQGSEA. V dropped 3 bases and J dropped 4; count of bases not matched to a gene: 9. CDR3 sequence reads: CSVEPSSGGYNEQFF. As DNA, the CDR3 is TGCAGCGTTGAGCCTAGTTCGGGGGGATACAATGAGCAGTTCTTC.

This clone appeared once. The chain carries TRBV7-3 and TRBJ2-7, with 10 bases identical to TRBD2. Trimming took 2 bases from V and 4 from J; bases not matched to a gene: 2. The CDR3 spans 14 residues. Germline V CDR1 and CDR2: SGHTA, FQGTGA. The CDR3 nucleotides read TGTGCCAGCAGCTTACAAGCGGGGGGGTACGAGCAGTACTTC. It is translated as CASSLQAGGYEQYF.

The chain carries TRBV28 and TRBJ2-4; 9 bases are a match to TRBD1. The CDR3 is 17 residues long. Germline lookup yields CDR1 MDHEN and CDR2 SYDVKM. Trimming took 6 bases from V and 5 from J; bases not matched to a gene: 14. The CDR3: CASSTGGTGPGQNIQYF. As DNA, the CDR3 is TGTGCCAGCAGCACAGGGGGCACCGGCCCTGGACAAAACATTCAGTACTTC.